The following is a TCR beta chain sequence with its context. The trim removed 5 bases at V and 5 bases at J, leaving 5 bases unmatched. The CDR3 is 13 amino acids. In germline, CDR1 is SQVTM, CDR2 ANQGSEA. This entry comes from a study of blood T cell repertoires in COVID-19. The wider study: COVID-19 samples, acute and convalescent, were from the United States, Italy and Spain.

The table came from immunoSEQ multiplex PCR; TCRdb's copy has only in-frame clones and leaves some out. The sample has 250,000 or so clones, around nine tenths seen once. Sequenced input: peripheral blood. The receptor's source is a woman aged 60-70 years with COVID-19, enrolled during active disease. This chain uses TRBV29-1 with TRBJ2-1; 8 nucleotides align to TRBD1. CDR3 loop: CSVNRGNHNEQFF. Written as DNA, the CDR3 is TGCAGCGTTAACAGGGGGAACCACAATGAGCAGTTCTTC.